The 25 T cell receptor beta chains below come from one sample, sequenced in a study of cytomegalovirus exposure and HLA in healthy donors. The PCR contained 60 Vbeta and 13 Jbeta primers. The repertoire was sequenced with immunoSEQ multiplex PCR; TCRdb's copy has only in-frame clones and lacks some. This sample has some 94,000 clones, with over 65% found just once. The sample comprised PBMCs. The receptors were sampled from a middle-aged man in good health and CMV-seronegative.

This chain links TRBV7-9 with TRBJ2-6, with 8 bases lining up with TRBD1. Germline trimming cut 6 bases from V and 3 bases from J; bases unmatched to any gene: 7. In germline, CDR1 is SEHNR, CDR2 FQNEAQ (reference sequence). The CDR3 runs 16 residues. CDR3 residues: CASSRDRLDGANVLTF. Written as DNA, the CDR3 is TGTGCCAGCAGTCGGGACAGGCTAGATGGGGCCAACGTCCTGACTTTC.

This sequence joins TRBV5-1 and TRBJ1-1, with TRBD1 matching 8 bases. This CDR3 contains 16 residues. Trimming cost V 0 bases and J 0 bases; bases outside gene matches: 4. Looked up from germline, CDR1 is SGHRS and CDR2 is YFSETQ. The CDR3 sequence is CASSLGTGRLNTEAFF. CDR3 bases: TGCGCCAGCAGCTTGGGGACAGGGCGCCTGAACACTGAAGCTTTCTTT.

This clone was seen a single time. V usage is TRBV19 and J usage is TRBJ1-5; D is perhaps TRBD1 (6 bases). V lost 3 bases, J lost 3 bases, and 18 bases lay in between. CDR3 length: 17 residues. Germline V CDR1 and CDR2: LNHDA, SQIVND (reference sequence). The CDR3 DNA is TGTGCCAGTAGTATTTCATCGGGTGGGGGCATCAATCAGCCCCAGCATTTT. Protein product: CASSISSGGGINQPQHF.

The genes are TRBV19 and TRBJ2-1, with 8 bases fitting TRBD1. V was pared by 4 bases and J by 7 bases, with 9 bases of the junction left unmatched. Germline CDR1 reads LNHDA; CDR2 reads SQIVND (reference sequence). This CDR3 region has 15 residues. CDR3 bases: TGTGCCAGTAGTACGTCAGGGGGCCGACAAAATGAGCAGTTCTTC. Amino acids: CASSTSGGRQNEQFF.

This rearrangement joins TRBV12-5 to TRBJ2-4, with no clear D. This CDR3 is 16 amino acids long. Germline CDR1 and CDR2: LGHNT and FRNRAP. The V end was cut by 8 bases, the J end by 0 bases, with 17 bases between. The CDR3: CASSRKRKLAKNIQYF. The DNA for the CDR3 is TGTGCTAGTTCAAGGAAGCGAAAACTAGCCAAAAACATTCAGTACTTC.

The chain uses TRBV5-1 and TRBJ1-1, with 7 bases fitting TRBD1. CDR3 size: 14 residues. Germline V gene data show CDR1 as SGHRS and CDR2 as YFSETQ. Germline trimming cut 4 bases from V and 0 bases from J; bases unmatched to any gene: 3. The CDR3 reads CASSAGQVNTEAFF. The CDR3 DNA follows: TGCGCCAGCAGCGCCGGACAGGTGAACACTGAAGCTTTCTTT.

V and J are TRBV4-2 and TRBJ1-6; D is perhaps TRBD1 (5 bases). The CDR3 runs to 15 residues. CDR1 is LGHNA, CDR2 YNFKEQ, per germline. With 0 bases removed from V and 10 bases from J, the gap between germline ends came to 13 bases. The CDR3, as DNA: TGTGCCAGCAGCCAAGATGGCAGGGTTGGATCACCCCTCCACTTT. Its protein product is CASSQDGRVGSPLHF.

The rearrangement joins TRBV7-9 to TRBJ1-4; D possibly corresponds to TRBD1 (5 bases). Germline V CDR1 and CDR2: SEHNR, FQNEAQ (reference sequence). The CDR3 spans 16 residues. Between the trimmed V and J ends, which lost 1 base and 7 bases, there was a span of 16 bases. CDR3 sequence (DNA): TGTGCCAGCAGCTTAGGGTACGGCCTCGGGGGTGAAAAACTGTTTTTT. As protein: CASSLGYGLGGEKLFF.

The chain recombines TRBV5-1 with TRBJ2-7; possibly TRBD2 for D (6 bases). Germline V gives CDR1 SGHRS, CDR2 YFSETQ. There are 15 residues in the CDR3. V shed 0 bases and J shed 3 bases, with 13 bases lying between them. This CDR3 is CASSLAGGFGYEQYF. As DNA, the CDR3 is TGCGCCAGCAGCTTGGCCGGGGGATTTGGCTACGAGCAGTACTTC.

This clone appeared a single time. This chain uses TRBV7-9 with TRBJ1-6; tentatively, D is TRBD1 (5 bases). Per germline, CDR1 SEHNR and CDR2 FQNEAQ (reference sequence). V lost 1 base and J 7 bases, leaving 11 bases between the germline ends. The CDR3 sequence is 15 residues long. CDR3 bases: TGTGCCAGCAGCTTAGAGAAGGGGAAGAATTCACCCCTCCACTTT. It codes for CASSLEKGKNSPLHF.

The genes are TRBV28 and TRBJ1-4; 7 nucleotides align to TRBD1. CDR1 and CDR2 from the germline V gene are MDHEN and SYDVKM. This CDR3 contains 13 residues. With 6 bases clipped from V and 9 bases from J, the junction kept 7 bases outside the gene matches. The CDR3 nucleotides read TGTGCCAGCAGAGGGACAGACGAGCAAAAACTGTTTTTT. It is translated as CASRGTDEQKLFF.

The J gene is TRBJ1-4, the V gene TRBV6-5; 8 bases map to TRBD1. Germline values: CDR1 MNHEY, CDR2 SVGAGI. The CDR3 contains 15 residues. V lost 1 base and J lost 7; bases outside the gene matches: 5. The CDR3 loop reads CASSYWAGGSEKLFF. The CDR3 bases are TGTGCCAGCAGTTACTGGGCAGGGGGCTCTGAAAAACTGTTTTTT.

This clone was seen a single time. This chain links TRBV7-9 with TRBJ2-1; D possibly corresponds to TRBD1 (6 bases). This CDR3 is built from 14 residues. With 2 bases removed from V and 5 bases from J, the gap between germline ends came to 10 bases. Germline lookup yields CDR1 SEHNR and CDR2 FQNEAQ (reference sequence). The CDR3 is CASSLIRGNNEQFF. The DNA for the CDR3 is TGTGCCAGCAGCTTAATCAGGGGTAACAATGAGCAGTTCTTC. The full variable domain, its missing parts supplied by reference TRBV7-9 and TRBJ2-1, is DTGVSQNPRHKITKRGQNVTFRCDPISEHNRLYWYRQTLGQGPEFLTYFQNEAQLEKSRLLSDRFSAERPKGSFSTLEIQRTEQGDSAMYLCASSLIRGNNEQFFGPGTRLTVL.

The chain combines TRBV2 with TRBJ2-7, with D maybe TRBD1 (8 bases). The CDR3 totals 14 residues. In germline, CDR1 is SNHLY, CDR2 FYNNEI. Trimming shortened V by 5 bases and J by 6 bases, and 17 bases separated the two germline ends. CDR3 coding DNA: TGTGCCAGCAGTTCCCGGACAGGGAGGGGCGAGCAGTACTTC. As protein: CASSSRTGRGEQYF.

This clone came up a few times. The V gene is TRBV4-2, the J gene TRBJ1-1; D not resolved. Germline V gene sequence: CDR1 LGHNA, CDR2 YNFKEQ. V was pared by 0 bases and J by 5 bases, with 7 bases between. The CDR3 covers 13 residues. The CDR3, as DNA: TGTGCCAGCAGCCAAGATGGGAGGACTGAAGCTTTCTTT. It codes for CASSQDGRTEAFF.

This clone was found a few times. CDR3 nucleotide sequence: TGTGCCAGCTCACCGCAACAGGGTACCGGGGAGCTGTTTTTT. As protein: CASSPQQGTGELFF. The chain employs TRBV18 and TRBJ2-2; D is perhaps TRBD1 (6 bases). This CDR3 has 14 residues. Trimming removed 3 bases from V and 5 bases from J, with 10 bases in between. Germline CDR1 reads KGHSH; CDR2 reads LQKENI.

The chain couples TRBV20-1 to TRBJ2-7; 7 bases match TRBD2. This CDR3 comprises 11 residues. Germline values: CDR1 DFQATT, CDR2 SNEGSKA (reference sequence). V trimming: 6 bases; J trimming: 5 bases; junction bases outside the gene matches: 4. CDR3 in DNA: TGCAGTGCCTCCGGGACTAACGAGCAGTACTTC. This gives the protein CSASGTNEQYF.

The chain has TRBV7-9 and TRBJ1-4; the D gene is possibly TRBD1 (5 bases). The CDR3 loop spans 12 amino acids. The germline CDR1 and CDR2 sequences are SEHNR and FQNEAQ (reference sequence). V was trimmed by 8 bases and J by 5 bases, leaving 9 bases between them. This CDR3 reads CASQGGNEKLFF. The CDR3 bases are TGTGCCAGCCAGGGAGGGAATGAAAAACTGTTTTTT.

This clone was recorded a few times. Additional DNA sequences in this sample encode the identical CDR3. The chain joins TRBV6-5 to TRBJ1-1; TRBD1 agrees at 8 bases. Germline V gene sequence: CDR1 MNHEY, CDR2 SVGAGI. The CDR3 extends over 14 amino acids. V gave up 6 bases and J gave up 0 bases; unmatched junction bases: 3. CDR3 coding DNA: TGTGCCAGCAGGAGACAGGGGTTGAACACTGAAGCTTTCTTT. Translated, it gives CASRRQGLNTEAFF.

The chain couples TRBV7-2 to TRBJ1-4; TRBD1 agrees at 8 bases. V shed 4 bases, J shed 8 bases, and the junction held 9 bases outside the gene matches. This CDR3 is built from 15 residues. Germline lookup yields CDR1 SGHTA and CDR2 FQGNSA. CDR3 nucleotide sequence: TGTGCCAGCAGCTCGACGCAGGGGGCTCGAGAAAAACTGTTTTTT. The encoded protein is CASSSTQGAREKLFF.

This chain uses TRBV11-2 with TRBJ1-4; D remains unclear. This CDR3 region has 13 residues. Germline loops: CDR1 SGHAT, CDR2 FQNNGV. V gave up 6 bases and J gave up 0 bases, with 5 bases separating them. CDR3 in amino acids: CASRAPTNEKLFF. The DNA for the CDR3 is TGTGCCAGCAGGGCCCCAACTAATGAAAAACTGTTTTTT.

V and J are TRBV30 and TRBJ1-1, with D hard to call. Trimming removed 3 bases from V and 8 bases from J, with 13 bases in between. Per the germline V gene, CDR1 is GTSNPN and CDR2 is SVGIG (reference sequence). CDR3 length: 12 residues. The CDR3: CAWSLKNREAFF. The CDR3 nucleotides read TGTGCCTGGAGCCTAAAAAACCGGGAAGCTTTCTTT. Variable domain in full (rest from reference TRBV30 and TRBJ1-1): SQTIHQWPATLVQPVGSPLSLECTVEGTSNPNLYWYRQAAGRGLQLLFYSVGIGQISSEVPQNLSASRPQDRQFILSSKKLLLSDSGFYLCAWSLKNREAFFGQGTRLTVV.

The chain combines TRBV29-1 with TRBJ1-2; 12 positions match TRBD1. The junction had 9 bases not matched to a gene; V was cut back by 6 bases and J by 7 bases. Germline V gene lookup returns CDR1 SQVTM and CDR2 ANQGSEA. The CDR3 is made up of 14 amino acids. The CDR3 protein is CSVFSGTGGCGYTF. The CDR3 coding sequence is TGCAGCGTCTTTTCCGGGACAGGGGGCTGTGGCTACACCTTC.

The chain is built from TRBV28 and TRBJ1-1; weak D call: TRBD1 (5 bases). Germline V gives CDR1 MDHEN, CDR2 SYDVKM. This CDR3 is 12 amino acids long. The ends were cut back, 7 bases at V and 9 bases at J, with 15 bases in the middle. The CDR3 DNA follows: TGTGCCAGCAATTCAGGGTTGGGAAAAGCTTTCTTT. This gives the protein CASNSGLGKAFF.

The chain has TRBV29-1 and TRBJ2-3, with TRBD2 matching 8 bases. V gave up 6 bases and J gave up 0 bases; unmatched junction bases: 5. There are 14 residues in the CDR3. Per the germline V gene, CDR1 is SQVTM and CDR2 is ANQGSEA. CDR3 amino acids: CSVRGGFSTDTQYF. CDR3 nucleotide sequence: TGCAGCGTCCGCGGGGGGTTTAGCACAGATACGCAGTATTTT.